This is a list of T cell receptor beta chains from one sample in a study of metastatic and nonmetastatic thyroid tumors. TCRdb reprocessed the PCR reads via MiXCR. The top ten hold 2.7% of the sample, which has 20,000 to 25,000 clones, roughly 18% seen once. The sequenced material came from adjacent normal tissue. These receptors all stem from a male donor with papillary thyroid cancer or a benign thyroid nodule (not recorded which). Some clones in this sample may be carry-over from other donors' samples. Each CDR3 is given with its conserved first and last residue. A D gene is named only where the DNA matches it firmly. Rows give clone size only sometimes, using once, few, many, or a class for an expanded clone.

>TRBV20-1|TRBJ2-7|.|TRBD2
CSARGRGCGFQNEQYF
TGCAGTGCTAGAGGGCGGGGGTGCGGGTTCCAGAACGAGCAGTACTTC
>TRBV5-4|TRBJ1-2|many|.
CASRGTLGTYGYTF
TGTGCCAGCAGAGGGACATTGGGAACCTATGGCTACACCTTC
>TRBV9|TRBJ2-5|many|TRBD1
CASSATGVEETQYF
TGTGCCAGCAGCGCGACAGGGGTGGAGGAGACCCAGTACTTC
>TRBV9|TRBJ2-7|.|.
CAISLAPGVPYEQYF
TGTGCCATCAGCTTAGCCCCGGGGGTCCCCTACGAGCAGTACTTC
>TRBV7-2|TRBJ2-1|few|.
CASSLSGSERFF
TGTGCCAGCAGCTTATCAGGGTCAGAGCGGTTCTTC
>TRBV7-9|TRBJ2-6|many|.
CASSDRESSGANVLTF
TGTGCCAGCAGCGATCGGGAGAGCTCTGGGGCCAACGTCCTGACTTTC
>TRBV7-2|TRBJ1-2|medium-sized|.
CASSDDRFGGYTF
TGTGCCAGCAGCGATGACAGGTTTGGCGGCTACACCTTC
>TRBV5-4|TRBJ2-3|many|.
CASSRGTITDTQYF
TGTGCCAGCAGCAGAGGGACGATCACAGATACGCAGTATTTT
>TRBV27|TRBJ2-1|few|TRBD2
CASPKGLAGQSSYNEQFF
TGTGCCAGCCCCAAGGGGCTAGCGGGGCAGAGCTCCTACAATGAGCAGTTCTTC
>TRBV7-9|TRBJ1-2|.|.
CASRRGPSNYGYTF
TGTGCCAGCAGAAGAGGGCCATCTAACTATGGCTACACCTTC
>TRBV20-1|TRBJ2-7|many|.
CSAPEAGLNEQYF
TGCAGTGCACCTGAGGCAGGTTTGAACGAGCAGTACTTC
>TRBV12-3/TRBV12-4|TRBJ1-1|medium-sized|.
CASSPETGTNTEAFF
TGTGCCAGCAGTCCGGAGACAGGTACGAACACTGAAGCTTTCTTT
>TRBV6-6|TRBJ1-1|many|TRBD1
CASSYSQGGGRGMNTEAFF
TGTGCCAGCAGTTACTCGCAAGGGGGCGGAAGGGGGATGAACACTGAAGCTTTCTTT
>TRBV6-9|TRBJ1-1|few|.
CAIPGPINTEAFF
TGCGCCATTCCGGGGCCTATTAACACTGAAGCTTTCTTT
>TRBV7-8|TRBJ2-7|medium-sized|.
CASSFVQGSSYEQYF
TGTGCCAGCAGCTTTGTACAGGGAAGCTCCTACGAGCAGTACTTC
>TRBV9|TRBJ2-3|many|TRBD2
CASSVVPSGGAGDTQYF
TGTGCCAGCAGCGTTGTGCCTAGCGGGGGGGCCGGGGATACGCAGTATTTT
>TRBV6-6|TRBJ2-1|many|.
CASSYSRLSSYNEQFF
TGTGCCAGCAGTTACTCCAGGTTAAGCTCCTACAATGAGCAGTTCTTC
>TRBV20-1|TRBJ2-2|many|.
CSASWASGELFF
TGCAGTGCTAGCTGGGCATCCGGGGAGCTGTTTTTT
>TRBV28|TRBJ1-1|many|TRBD1
CASSPDRGNTEAFF
TGTGCCAGCAGTCCGGACAGGGGAAATACTGAAGCTTTCTTT
>TRBV9|TRBJ2-1|many|TRBD2
CASSVAGLVYNEQFF
TGTGCCAGCAGCGTAGCTGGACTAGTTTACAATGAGCAGTTCTTC
>TRBV9|TRBJ2-3|many|TRBD2
CASSASGGKADTQYF
TGTGCCAGCAGCGCTAGCGGGGGGAAGGCAGATACGCAGTATTTT
>TRBV6-1|TRBJ1-2|few|.
CASSGTCAGYTF
TGTGCCAGCAGTGGTACATGTGCTGGCTACACCTTC
>TRBV30|TRBJ1-6|many|.
CAWSVGSPLHF
TGTGCCTGGAGTGTCGGTTCACCCCTCCACTTT
>TRBV5-1|TRBJ2-1|many|.
CASSQGTTNEQFF
TGCGCCAGCAGCCAGGGGACAACCAATGAGCAGTTCTTC
>TRBV11-1|TRBJ2-3|many|TRBD2
CASGPGLPDTQYF
TGTGCCAGCGGACCGGGACTACCAGATACGCAGTATTTT
>TRBV3-1|TRBJ1-6|many|TRBD1
CASSVRQGTNSPLHF
TGTGCCAGCAGCGTCCGACAGGGGACCAATTCACCCCTCCACTTT